One sample yielded the 24 T cell receptor beta chains listed below, sequenced in a study of neoadjuvant anti-PD-1 for oral cavity cancer. Data came from immunoSEQ multiplex PCR; TCRdb stores just in-frame clones and leaves some out. The sample lists around 81,000 clones, about 84% occurring once. The material sequenced was PBMCs, taken before nivolumab (anti-PD-1) treatment. Receptor source: a person between 40 and 80 years old with oral cavity squamous cell carcinoma.

V gene TRBV5-4 combines with J gene TRBJ2-3, with a tentative D call TRBD2 (7 bases). The germline V gene has CDR1 SGHNT and CDR2 YYREEE (reference sequence). V gave up 4 bases and J gave up 6 bases, with 15 bases separating them. This CDR3 comprises 14 residues. The CDR3 loop is CASSLGGGGDTQYF. Written as DNA, the CDR3 is TGTGCCAGCAGCCTAGGGGGGGGAGGTGATACGCAGTATTTT. The full variable domain, in which reference TRBV5-4 and TRBJ2-3 provide the parts outside the CDR3, is ETGVTQSPTHLIKTRGQQVTLRCSSQSGHNTVSWYQQALGQGPQFIFQYYREEENGRGNFPPRFSGLQFPNYSSELNVNALELDDSALYLCASSLGGGGDTQYFGPGTRLTVL.

The rearrangement joins TRBV4-1 to TRBJ1-2, with D unresolved. The CDR3 has 14 residues. The germline V gene encodes CDR1 MGHRA and CDR2 YSYEKL. Between the trimmed V and J ends, which lost 0 bases and 8 bases, there was a span of 13 bases. CDR3 amino acids: CASSQDWAGRGYTF. CDR3 coding DNA: TGCGCCAGCAGCCAAGACTGGGCAGGCCGGGGCTACACCTTC.

This clone was detected once. This chain uses TRBV27 with TRBJ2-7, with D perhaps matching TRBD1 (6 bases). The CDR3 runs 14 residues. V dropped 5 bases and J dropped 3 bases, with 14 bases sitting between them. Germline CDR1 MNHEY, CDR2 SMNVEV (reference sequence). CDR3 protein: CASSQRGTVYEQYF. The CDR3 DNA sequence: TGTGCCAGCAGTCAAAGGGGGACCGTCTACGAGCAGTACTTC.

The gene calls are TRBV15 and TRBJ1-1; a possible D gene is TRBD1 (6 bases). Trimming removed 1 base from V and 1 base from J, with 7 bases in between. The CDR3 has 14 amino acids. Per germline, CDR1 LNHNV and CDR2 YYDKDF (reference sequence). CDR3 protein: CATSRGQENTEAFF. The CDR3 DNA is TGTGCCACCAGCAGAGGACAGGAGAACACTGAAGCTTTCTTT.

The V and J genes are TRBV4-2 and TRBJ1-5; 9 bases agree with TRBD1. The V and J ends lost 0 bases and 2 bases, in that order; junction bases with no gene match: 8. There are 18 residues in the CDR3. Germline assignment: CDR1 LGHNA and CDR2 YNFKEQ. This CDR3 reads CASSQDLQQGAGNQPQHF. In DNA form, the CDR3 reads TGTGCCAGCAGCCAAGACCTTCAACAGGGGGCAGGCAATCAGCCCCAGCATTTT.

This sequence joins TRBV6-4 and TRBJ2-1; unclear D gene. The CDR3 loop spans 14 amino acids. The V and J ends lost 5 bases and 1 base respectively, with 9 bases between them. Germline lookup yields CDR1 MRHNA and CDR2 SNTAGT. The CDR3 sequence: CASSMERSYNEQFF. CDR3 bases: TGTGCCAGCAGTATGGAGAGGTCCTACAATGAGCAGTTCTTC.

The V and J genes are TRBV5-8 and TRBJ2-1; TRBD1 or TRBD2 may be the D gene (5 bases each). Germline-derived CDR1 and CDR2 are SGHTS and YDEGEE. The CDR3 extends over 16 amino acids. Trimming pared 5 bases from V and 9 bases from J, leaving 24 bases between. CDR3 DNA: TGTGCCAGCAGACCCTCCGGGACCAGTTATGGGTCTGAGCAGTTCTTC. Translated, it gives CASRPSGTSYGSEQFF. Full variable domain (outside the CDR3, taken from reference TRBV5-8 and TRBJ2-1): EAGVTQSPTHLIKTRGQQATLRCSPISGHTSVYWYQQALGLGLQFLLWYDEGEERNRGNFPPRFSGRQFPNYSSELNVNALELEDSALYLCASRPSGTSYGSEQFFGPGTRLTVL.

This clone occurred once. The CDR3 DNA is TGTGCCAGCAGATTAGGTGTACGAGAGACCCAGTACTTC. The encoded protein is CASRLGVRETQYF. The rearrangement joins TRBV6-6 to TRBJ2-5; the D is unclear. Germline lookup yields CDR1 MNHNY and CDR2 SVGAGI (reference sequence). The CDR3 is made up of 13 amino acids. Trimming pared 6 bases from V and 4 bases from J, leaving 12 bases between.

The rearrangement joins TRBV27 to TRBJ1-1; unclear D gene. CDR3 length equals 14 residues. Germline V CDR1 and CDR2: MNHEY, SMNVEV (reference sequence). Trimming removed 6 bases at V and 0 bases at J, with 11 bases between. This CDR3 is CASSASGVNTEAFF. The CDR3, as DNA: TGTGCCAGCAGCGCCTCTGGGGTGAACACTGAAGCTTTCTTT.

This clone appeared a single time. The chain recombines TRBV27 with TRBJ2-1; 12 bases agree with TRBD2. The germline V gene encodes CDR1 MNHEY and CDR2 SMNVEV (reference sequence). CDR3 length: 17 residues. The ends lost 6 bases at V and 8 bases at J; junction bases unmatched: 14. CDR3 loop: CASRKPGLAGRGDEQFF. DNA of the CDR3: TGTGCCAGCAGGAAACCGGGACTAGCGGGCCGAGGGGATGAGCAGTTCTTC.

CDR3 bases: TGTGCCATCAGTACCGACTCTTCCTACAATGAGCAGTTCTTC. It specifies CAISTDSSYNEQFF. The chain uses TRBV10-3 and TRBJ2-1; D gene unclear. This CDR3 has 14 amino acids. From germline, CDR1 is ENHRY and CDR2 SYGVKD. V lost 5 bases, J lost 1 base, and 9 bases lay in between.

The V gene is TRBV11-2, the J gene TRBJ2-7, with D tentatively TRBD2 (5 bases). Germline values: CDR1 SGHAT, CDR2 FQNNGV. There are 15 residues in the CDR3. V gave up 4 bases and J gave up 3 bases, with 16 bases separating them. CDR3 sequence reads: CASSSPRRTLYEQYF. Here the CDR3 DNA reads TGTGCCAGCAGCTCCCCGAGGAGGACGCTCTACGAGCAGTACTTC.

The chain is built from TRBV19 and TRBJ2-3; possible D gene TRBD1, 5 bases. This CDR3 region has 14 residues. The V and J ends lost 2 bases and 4 bases respectively, with 10 bases between them. Germline V gene sequence: CDR1 LNHDA, CDR2 SQIVND (reference sequence). Here the CDR3 DNA reads TGTGCCAGTAGTATACAGCAGGGTCCAGATACGCAGTATTTT. It encodes CASSIQQGPDTQYF.

The V call is TRBV5-6, the J call TRBJ2-2, with D unresolved. Germline CDR1 is SGHDT and CDR2 is YYEEEE. V was clipped by 1 base and J by 6 bases, with 10 bases between them. The CDR3 has 14 residues. Here the CDR3 DNA reads TGTGCCAGCAGCTTGTATGGGTCGGCCGGGGAGCTGTTTTTT. Protein sequence: CASSLYGSAGELFF.

This chain joins TRBV27 and TRBJ1-5, with D possibly TRBD1 on 6 matching bases. V lost 5 bases, J lost 0 bases, and 8 bases lay in between. The CDR3 spans 14 residues. Germline V gene sequence: CDR1 MNHEY, CDR2 SMNVEV (reference sequence). As DNA, the CDR3 is TGTGCCAGCAGTCCACAGGGTAGCAATCAGCCCCAGCATTTT. The encoded protein is CASSPQGSNQPQHF.

This clone has just a few counts. The chain uses TRBV7-9 and TRBJ2-1, with D maybe TRBD2 (6 bases). V dropped 5 bases and J dropped 7 bases, with 15 bases sitting between them. CDR3 length equals 14 residues. Germline assignment: CDR1 SEHNR and CDR2 FQNEAQ (reference sequence). Here the CDR3 reads CASSQPGLPNEQFF. CDR3 sequence (DNA): TGTGCCAGCAGCCAACCGGGACTCCCAAATGAGCAGTTCTTC.

The sample holds a few counts of this clone. This sequence joins TRBV6-1 and TRBJ1-1, with a possible D match to TRBD1 (6 bases). V lost 4 bases, J lost 5 bases, and 17 bases lay in between. The CDR3 extends over 15 amino acids. CDR1 is MNHNS and CDR2 is SASEGT in the germline V gene. Written as DNA, the CDR3 is TGTGCCAGCAGTGGTAAACAGGGATCGGGAACTGAAGCTTTCTTT. Amino acid sequence: CASSGKQGSGTEAFF.

V gene TRBV5-5 combines with J gene TRBJ2-1; the match to TRBD2 covers 8 bases. Germline CDR1 and CDR2: SGHKS and YYEKEE (reference sequence). CDR3 size: 13 residues. Trimming at V came to 4 bases and at J to 6 bases, leaving 3 bases not matched to a gene. CDR3: CASSVSGSNEQFF. CDR3 bases: TGTGCCAGCAGCGTAAGCGGGAGCAATGAGCAGTTCTTC.

The chain has TRBV7-3 and TRBJ2-5, with TRBD2 matching 9 bases. The CDR3 runs to 16 residues. J was trimmed by 2 bases and V by 3 bases; bases with no gene match: 7. CDR1 SGHTA and CDR2 FQGTGA come from the germline V gene. The CDR3 DNA follows: TGTGCCAGCAGCTTCGGGGCGGGAGGGCTTCAAGAGACCCAGTACTTC. Translation: CASSFGAGGLQETQYF.

The chain has TRBV7-3 and TRBJ2-1; a possible D gene is TRBD1 (6 bases). Trimming stripped 2 bases from V and 5 bases from J, with 13 bases between. The CDR3 has 15 amino acids. Germline CDR1 SGHTA, CDR2 FQGTGA. CDR3 sequence reads: CASSLSGTQNNEQFF. The DNA for the CDR3 is TGTGCCAGCAGCTTATCGGGGACACAGAACAATGAGCAGTTCTTC.

The chain links TRBV28 to TRBJ1-4; 7 bases fit TRBD1. The germline gives CDR1 MDHEN, CDR2 SYDVKM. There are 14 residues in the CDR3. With V trimmed by 5 bases and J by 7 bases, 7 bases remained unmatched. This chain's CDR3 is CASSVGTESEKLFF. DNA for the CDR3: TGTGCCAGCAGTGTCGGGACAGAATCTGAAAAACTGTTTTTT. Based on the CDR3 plus reference TRBV28 and TRBJ1-4, the full variable domain is DVKVTQSSRYLVKRTGEKVFLECVQDMDHENMFWYRQDPGLGLRLIYFSYDVKMKEKGDIPEGYSVSREKKERFSLILESASTNQTSMYLCASSVGTESEKLFFGSGTQLSVL.

The V and J genes are TRBV9 and TRBJ2-1; 7 bases line up with TRBD2. The V and J ends lost 3 bases and 1 base, in that order; junction bases with no gene match: 4. The length of the CDR3 is 15 residues. From germline, CDR1 is SGDLS and CDR2 YYNGEE. The CDR3 DNA reads as TGTGCCAGCAGCGGCGGGGGAGGATCCTACAATGAGCAGTTCTTC. This sequence encodes CASSGGGGSYNEQFF.

This rearrangement joins TRBV6-1 to TRBJ1-2; D is possibly TRBD1 (6 bases). Germline-derived CDR1 and CDR2 are MNHNS and SASEGT. V lost 6 bases and J lost 2, with 16 bases in between. This CDR3 contains 15 residues. Here the CDR3 reads CASRIGQISNYGYTF. In DNA, the CDR3 is TGTGCCAGCAGGATTGGACAGATCAGCAACTATGGCTACACCTTC.

The J gene is TRBJ1-4, the V gene TRBV30, with unresolved D. This CDR3 is 14 amino acids long. Germline CDR1 GTSNPN, CDR2 SVGIG (reference sequence). V was trimmed by 0 bases and J by 4 bases, leaving 9 bases between them. As DNA, the CDR3 is TGTGCCTGGAGTGTAAGACACCTTAATGAAAAACTGTTTTTT. Its translation: CAWSVRHLNEKLFF.